Below are 25 T cell receptor beta chains sequenced from a single sample in a study of blood T cell repertoires in COVID-19 (dated by TCRdb to the early 2020s). Library preparation used the immunoSEQ multiplex PCR assay. This is the immuneACCESS table as TCRdb keeps it, with only in-frame sequences that have V and J called. A part of the clones is gone; compared with another copy, unresolved V genes explain less than half, and the rest is unexplained. Recorded for this sample are 200,000 to 250,000 clones; just under 90% of them occurred a single time. The ten largest account for less than 3.5% of the sample. Source material: peripheral blood. The receptor set was obtained from a young man with COVID-19, enrolled during active disease.

V is TRBV11-3 and J is TRBJ1-1; D is perhaps TRBD1 (5 bases). The CDR3 covers 15 residues. Between the trimmed V and J ends, which lost 1 base and 1 base, there was a span of 10 bases. CDR1 and CDR2 (germline): SGHNT, YENEEA. The CDR3 DNA reads as TGTGCCAGCAGCTTAGGTCTGGGGGGGAACACTGAAGCTTTCTTT. Its translation is CASSLGLGGNTEAFF.

This clone was found a few times. V and J are TRBV9 and TRBJ2-1, with 9 nucleotides matching TRBD2. Germline V CDR1 and CDR2: SGDLS, YYNGEE. Germline trimming cut 3 bases from V and 2 bases from J; bases unmatched to any gene: 3. The CDR3 length is 15 residues. The CDR3 sequence is CASSAASGAYNEQFF. CDR3 nucleotide sequence: TGTGCCAGCAGCGCGGCTAGCGGGGCCTACAATGAGCAGTTCTTC.

This chain links TRBV30 with TRBJ1-5; TRBD1 matches at 8 bases. The CDR3 has 16 amino acids. J lost 1 base, V lost 1 base, and 6 bases had no gene match. Germline V CDR1 and CDR2: GTSNPN, SVGIG (reference sequence). This chain's CDR3 is CAWSADRGRSNQPQHF. CDR3 bases: TGTGCCTGGAGTGCTGACAGGGGAAGGAGCAATCAGCCCCAGCATTTT.

This rearrangement joins TRBV6-5 to TRBJ1-6, with D possibly being TRBD1 (6 bases). V gave up 7 bases and J gave up 12 bases, with 13 bases separating them. The CDR3 spans 12 residues. The germline CDR1 and CDR2 sequences are MNHEY and SVGAGI. The CDR3 DNA follows: TGTGCCAGCAATATACAGGGCCTACCCCTCCACTTT. Protein product: CASNIQGLPLHF.

The rearrangement joins TRBV5-8 to TRBJ2-1; TRBD1 matches 8 bases. This CDR3 spans 15 amino acids. Germline trimming cut 2 bases from V and 7 bases from J; bases unmatched to any gene: 8. Per the germline V gene, CDR1 is SGHTS and CDR2 is YDEGEE. CDR3 region: CASSFTRGQLNEQFF. The DNA of the CDR3 is TGTGCCAGCAGCTTCACCAGGGGGCAATTGAATGAGCAGTTCTTC.

Here the CDR3 reads CASSSGQQSQPQHF. CDR3 sequence (DNA): TGTGCCAGCAGTTCGGGACAGCAGAGTCAGCCCCAGCATTTT. The chain has TRBV28 and TRBJ1-5; 7 bases line up with TRBD1. This CDR3 has 14 amino acids. Germline-derived CDR1 and CDR2 are MDHEN and SYDVKM. Trimming at V came to 4 bases and at J to 6 bases, leaving 6 bases not matched to a gene.

This chain uses TRBV20-1 with TRBJ1-1; D remains unclear. Trimming left V 3 bases short and J 2 bases short, with 10 bases between. Germline CDR1 is DFQATT and CDR2 is SNEGSKA (reference sequence). There are 13 residues in the CDR3. In DNA, the CDR3 is TGCAGTGCTAGTTCCCCGACTAACACTGAAGCTTTCTTT. Translation: CSASSPTNTEAFF.

The chain combines TRBV19 with TRBJ2-5, with 8 bases fitting TRBD1. Trimming at V came to 5 bases and at J to 2 bases, leaving 10 bases not matched to a gene. The CDR3 is 16 residues long. The germline gives CDR1 LNHDA, CDR2 SQIVND (reference sequence). The CDR3 nucleotides read TGTGCCAGTAGTCCTGCAGGGGGCCGCCGTCAAGAGACCCAGTACTTC. Its protein product is CASSPAGGRRQETQYF.

This clone came up a few times. The chain carries TRBV27 and TRBJ1-6; the D gene is possibly TRBD1 (6 bases). V lost 6 bases and J 9 bases, leaving 18 bases between the germline ends. CDR1 MNHEY and CDR2 SMNVEV come from the germline V gene (reference sequence). The CDR3 length is 15 residues. CDR3 sequence reads: CASSPRRDTSSPLHF. The CDR3 DNA reads TGTGCCAGCAGCCCTCGCAGGGACACCAGTTCACCCCTCCACTTT.

A word on this clone: The junction does not match germline at one end; this may be a read error. The chain links TRBV19 to TRBJ2-2; 7 bases map to TRBD2. This CDR3 comprises 15 residues. The germline gives CDR1 LNHDA, CDR2 SQIVND (reference sequence). CDR3 residues: CASRISGMVSGELFF. DNA for the CDR3: TGTGCCAGTCGTATAAGCGGGATGGTTAGCGGGGAGCTGTTTTTT. The variable domain in full, with the rest retrieved from reference TRBV19 and TRBJ2-2, is DGGITQSPKYLFRKEGQNVTLSCEQNLNHDAMYWYRQDPGQGLRLIYYSQIVNDFQKGDIAEGYSVSREKKESFPLTVTSAQKNPTAFYLCASRISGMVSGELFFGEGSRLTVL.

This chain uses TRBV5-6 with TRBJ1-2, with D tentatively TRBD1 (5 bases). CDR1 is SGHDT and CDR2 is YYEEEE in the germline V gene. The CDR3 loop spans 15 amino acids. Trimming removed 1 base at V and 1 base at J, with 11 bases between. The CDR3 spells CASSLSGTRNYGYTF. Here the CDR3 DNA reads TGTGCCAGCAGCTTGTCAGGGACTCGTAACTATGGCTACACCTTC. Full variable domain (outside the CDR3, taken from reference TRBV5-6 and TRBJ1-2): DAGVTQSPTHLIKTRGQQVTLRCSPKSGHDTVSWYQQALGQGPQFIFQYYEEEERQRGNFPDRFSGHQFPNYSSELNVNALLLGDSALYLCASSLSGTRNYGYTFGSGTRLTVV.

The rearrangement uses TRBV18 and TRBJ2-1; TRBD1 aligns across 7 bases. CDR1 and CDR2 (germline): KGHSH, LQKENI. The CDR3 length is 14 residues. J gave up 8 bases and V 2 bases, and 6 bases lay outside the gene matches. The CDR3 DNA is TGTGCCAGCTCACCAGCGGCAGGGGGATATGAGCAGTTCTTC. This codes for CASSPAAGGYEQFF.

For the CDR3, the DNA is TGTGCCAGCAGCTTGGCCAGGGACAATGAGCAGTTCTTC. Encoded protein: CASSLARDNEQFF. The chain couples TRBV5-6 to TRBJ2-1, with D tentatively TRBD1 (5 bases). V was trimmed by 0 bases and J by 5 bases, leaving 6 bases between them. From germline, CDR1 is SGHDT and CDR2 YYEEEE. CDR3 length: 13 residues.

The chain couples TRBV19 to TRBJ2-3, with 10 bases that match TRBD2. The length of the CDR3 is 15 residues. The germline CDR1 and CDR2 sequences are LNHDA and SQIVND (reference sequence). The V gene end was trimmed by 6 bases and the J gene end by 2 bases; junction bases not matched to a gene: 5. CDR3 loop: CASSGSGRATDTQYF. CDR3 bases: TGTGCCAGTAGCGGGAGCGGGAGGGCCACAGATACGCAGTATTTT. Complete variable domain (other parts from reference TRBV19 and TRBJ2-3): DGGITQSPKYLFRKEGQNVTLSCEQNLNHDAMYWYRQDPGQGLRLIYYSQIVNDFQKGDIAEGYSVSREKKESFPLTVTSAQKNPTAFYLCASSGSGRATDTQYFGPGTRLTVL.

This clone was observed at least ten times. This chain uses TRBV19 with TRBJ2-7; 9 bases are shared with TRBD1. This CDR3 has 15 residues. Germline CDR1 reads LNHDA; CDR2 reads SQIVND (reference sequence). After removal of 5 bases from V and 2 bases from J, the junction contained 7 bases not matched to a gene. The CDR3 DNA follows: TGTGCCAGTAGTGTCGGAGGGACAGGGACCTACGAGCAGTACTTC. It translates to CASSVGGTGTYEQYF.

There are a few counts of this clone. V gene TRBV5-5 combines with J gene TRBJ1-4; TRBD1 is a possible D gene (5 bases). The CDR3 sequence is 16 residues long. V was shortened by 4 bases and J by 5 bases, with 18 bases between the two germline ends. The V gene's germline CDR1 is SGHKS and CDR2 YYEKEE (reference sequence). The CDR3 DNA reads as TGTGCCAGCAGCCTAGGCGGGCGGGGCCCCAATGAAAAACTGTTTTTT. Protein sequence: CASSLGGRGPNEKLFF. The whole variable domain, filled in from reference TRBV5-5 and TRBJ1-4, reads DAGVTQSPTHLIKTRGQQVTLRCSPISGHKSVSWYQQVLGQGPQFIFQYYEKEERGRGNFPDRFSARQFPNYSSELNVNALLLGDSALYLCASSLGGRGPNEKLFFGSGTQLSVL.

The J gene is TRBJ2-1, the V gene TRBV3-1 (or the pseudogene TRBV3-2); 11 nucleotides match TRBD2. J gave up 3 bases and V 0 bases, and 1 base lay outside the gene matches. There are 16 residues in the CDR3. Germline lookup yields CDR1 LGHDT and CDR2 YNNKEL (reference sequence). The CDR3 protein is CASSQEGLAGYNEQFF. CDR3 coding DNA: TGTGCCAGCAGCCAAGAAGGACTAGCGGGCTACAATGAGCAGTTCTTC.

This clone was picked up one time. A read error may produce the germline difference seen at one junction end. The gene calls are TRBV27 and TRBJ2-7, with 14 nucleotides matching TRBD2. CDR1 and CDR2 from the germline V gene are MNHEY and SMNVEV (reference sequence). The CDR3 runs to 15 residues. The CDR3 DNA reads as TGTGCCAGCAGTCCGTACAGGGGGGGACTAGCGGGGGCTTTTTTC. As protein: CASSPYRGGLAGAFF.

The rearrangement uses TRBV28 and TRBJ1-2; D may be TRBD1 (5 bases). This CDR3 has 15 amino acids. Trimming left V 7 bases short and J 0 bases short, with 15 bases between. Per the germline V gene, CDR1 is MDHEN and CDR2 is SYDVKM. This chain's CDR3 is CASTLGSGANYGYTF. CDR3 nucleotides: TGTGCCAGCACCCTAGGGTCGGGGGCTAACTATGGCTACACCTTC.

CDR3 sequence (DNA): TGTGCCAGCAGTCCCCAGGGCTACACCTACGAGCAGTACTTC. Translated: CASSPQGYTYEQYF. The V and J genes are TRBV27 and TRBJ2-7; a possible D gene is TRBD1 (5 bases). The V end lost 5 bases, the J end lost 2 bases, and 13 bases lay between the germline ends. Per the germline V gene, CDR1 is MNHEY and CDR2 is SMNVEV (reference sequence). CDR3 length: 14 amino acids.

The chain recombines TRBV5-4 with TRBJ1-1, with 7 bases that match TRBD1. The V segment lost 5 bases and the J segment 0 bases; nucleotides outside the gene matches: 10. The CDR3 runs 16 residues. Germline assignment: CDR1 SGHNT and CDR2 YYREEE (reference sequence). The CDR3 protein is CASRPPGQTLNTEAFF. The CDR3 nucleotides are TGTGCCAGCAGACCCCCGGGACAGACATTGAACACTGAAGCTTTCTTT.

The chain joins TRBV5-1 to TRBJ2-3, with 8 bases lining up with TRBD1. There are 16 residues in the CDR3. Trimming removed 0 bases from V and 2 bases from J; junction bases left unmatched: 5. Germline lookup yields CDR1 SGHRS and CDR2 YFSETQ. CDR3 region: CASSLVQGAFTDTQYF. Here the CDR3 DNA reads TGCGCCAGCAGCTTGGTGCAGGGGGCCTTCACAGATACGCAGTATTTT.

The chain has TRBV3-1 (or the pseudogene TRBV3-2) and TRBJ1-2, with D possibly matching TRBD1 (5 bases). Germline V gene data show CDR1 as LGHDT and CDR2 as YNNKEL (reference sequence). Trimming shortened V by 4 bases and J by 0 bases, and 18 bases separated the two germline ends. This CDR3 spans 17 amino acids. This chain's CDR3 is CASSPRDSHSANYGYTF. Written as DNA, the CDR3 is TGTGCCAGCAGCCCCCGGGACTCTCACTCCGCTAACTATGGCTACACCTTC.

This chain uses TRBV7-7 with TRBJ2-2; D possibly corresponds to TRBD1 (6 bases). Germline V gene sequence: CDR1 SSHAT, CDR2 FNYEAQ (reference sequence). V was clipped by 5 bases and J by 5 bases, with 6 bases between them. This CDR3 contains 12 residues. The CDR3 here is CASSQGTGELFF. The CDR3 nucleotides are TGTGCCAGCAGCCAGGGGACCGGGGAGCTGTTTTTT.

The CDR3 coding sequence is TGTGCCAGCAGTGAGGCAACGGACAGGGGGAGGAAAAAACTGTTTTTT. Translating gives CASSEATDRGRKKLFF. The V call is TRBV2, the J call TRBJ1-4, with 10 nucleotides matching TRBD1. The ends lost 3 bases at V and 9 bases at J; junction bases unmatched: 10. Germline assignment: CDR1 SNHLY and CDR2 FYNNEI. CDR3 length: 16 residues.